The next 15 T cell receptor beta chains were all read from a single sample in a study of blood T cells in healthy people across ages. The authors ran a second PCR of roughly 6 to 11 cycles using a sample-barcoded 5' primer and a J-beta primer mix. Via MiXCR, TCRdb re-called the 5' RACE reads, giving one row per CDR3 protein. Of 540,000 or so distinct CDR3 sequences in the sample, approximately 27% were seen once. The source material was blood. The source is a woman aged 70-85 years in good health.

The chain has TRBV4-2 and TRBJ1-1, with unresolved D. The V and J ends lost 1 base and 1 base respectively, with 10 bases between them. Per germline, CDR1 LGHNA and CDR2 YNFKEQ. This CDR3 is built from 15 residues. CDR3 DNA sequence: TGTGCCAGCAGCCAAGTTGGCGTAAGGAACACTGAAGCTTTCTTT. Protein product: CASSQVGVRNTEAFF.

The CDR3 DNA sequence: TGCAGCGTTGAGAAAGGGGACGGCTATGGCTACACCTTC. Protein: CSVEKGDGYGYTF. V gene TRBV29-1 combines with J gene TRBJ1-2; TRBD1 might be the D (5 bases). Trimming took off 3 bases at V and 4 bases at J, with 12 bases between the two ends. The CDR3 sequence is 13 residues long. CDR1 SQVTM and CDR2 ANQGSEA come from the germline V gene.

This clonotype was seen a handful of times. The CDR3 DNA reads TGTGCCAGTAGTATATGGGGCCCCTCGGGAGACTATGGCTACACCTTC. Its protein product is CASSIWGPSGDYGYTF. The chain recombines TRBV19 with TRBJ1-2; maybe TRBD1 (5 bases). CDR1 is LNHDA and CDR2 is SQIVND in the germline V gene (reference sequence). The V end was cut by 2 bases, the J end by 3 bases, with 16 bases between. This CDR3 is 16 amino acids long.

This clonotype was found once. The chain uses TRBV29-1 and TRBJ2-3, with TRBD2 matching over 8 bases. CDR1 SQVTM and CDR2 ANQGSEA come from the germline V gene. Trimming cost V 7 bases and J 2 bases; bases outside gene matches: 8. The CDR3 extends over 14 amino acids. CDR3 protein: CSATGGPLTDTQYF. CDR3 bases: TGCAGCGCGACGGGAGGGCCTCTCACAGATACGCAGTATTTT.

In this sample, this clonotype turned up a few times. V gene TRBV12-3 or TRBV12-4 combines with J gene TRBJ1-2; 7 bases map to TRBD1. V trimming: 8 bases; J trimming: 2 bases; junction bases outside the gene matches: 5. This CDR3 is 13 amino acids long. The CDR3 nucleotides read TGTGCCAGCGGACAGGATATCAACTATGGCTACACCTTC. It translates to CASGQDINYGYTF.

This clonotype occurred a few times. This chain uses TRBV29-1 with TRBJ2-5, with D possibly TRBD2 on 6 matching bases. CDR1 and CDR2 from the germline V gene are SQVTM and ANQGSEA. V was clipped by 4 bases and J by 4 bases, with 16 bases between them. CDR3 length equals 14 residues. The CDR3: CSVGRRGSGETQYF. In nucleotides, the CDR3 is TGCAGCGTTGGCCGCCGGGGGTCTGGAGAGACCCAGTACTTC.

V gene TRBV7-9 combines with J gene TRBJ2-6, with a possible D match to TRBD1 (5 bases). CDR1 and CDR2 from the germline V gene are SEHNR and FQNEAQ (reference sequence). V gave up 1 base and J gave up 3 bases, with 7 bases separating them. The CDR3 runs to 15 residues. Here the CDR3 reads CASSLETVGANVLTF. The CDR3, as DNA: TGTGCCAGCAGCTTAGAGACAGTTGGGGCCAACGTCCTGACTTTC.

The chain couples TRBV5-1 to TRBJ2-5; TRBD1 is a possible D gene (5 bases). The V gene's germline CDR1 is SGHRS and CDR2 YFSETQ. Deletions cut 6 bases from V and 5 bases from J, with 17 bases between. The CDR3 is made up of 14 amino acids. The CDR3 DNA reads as TGCGCCAGCAACAACAAGGGGTTTCGGGAGACCCAGTACTTC. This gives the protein CASNNKGFRETQYF. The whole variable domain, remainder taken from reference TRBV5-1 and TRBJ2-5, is KAGVTQTPRYLIKTRGQQVTLSCSPISGHRSVSWYQQTPGQGLQFLFEYFSETQRNKGNFPGRFSGRQFSNSRSEMNVSTLELGDSALYLCASNNKGFRETQYFGPGTRLLVL.

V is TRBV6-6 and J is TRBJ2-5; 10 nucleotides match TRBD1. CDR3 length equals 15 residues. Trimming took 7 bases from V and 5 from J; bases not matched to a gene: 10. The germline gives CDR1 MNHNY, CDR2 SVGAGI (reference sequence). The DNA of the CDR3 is TGTGCCAGCAATACGGGACAGGGGCTTTTCGAGACCCAGTACTTC. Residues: CASNTGQGLFETQYF.

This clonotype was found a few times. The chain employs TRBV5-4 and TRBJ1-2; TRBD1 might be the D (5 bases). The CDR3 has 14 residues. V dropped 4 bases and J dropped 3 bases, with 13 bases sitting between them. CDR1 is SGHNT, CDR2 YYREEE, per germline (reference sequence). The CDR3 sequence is CASSTTWGDYGYTF. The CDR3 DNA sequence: TGTGCCAGCAGCACGACCTGGGGGGACTATGGCTACACCTTC.

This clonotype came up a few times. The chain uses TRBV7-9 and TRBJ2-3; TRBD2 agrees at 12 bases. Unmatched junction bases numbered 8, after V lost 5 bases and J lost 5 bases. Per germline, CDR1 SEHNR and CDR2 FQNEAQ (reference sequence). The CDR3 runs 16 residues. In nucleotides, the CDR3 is TGTGCCAGCAGCACCTTACTAGCGGGGGGCGGAGATACGCAGTATTTT. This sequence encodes CASSTLLAGGGDTQYF.

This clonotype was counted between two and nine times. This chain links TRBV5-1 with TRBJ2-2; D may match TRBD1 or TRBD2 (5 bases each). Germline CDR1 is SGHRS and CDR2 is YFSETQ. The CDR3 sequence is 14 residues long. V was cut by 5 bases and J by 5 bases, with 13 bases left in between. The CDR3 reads CASRRGERTGELFF. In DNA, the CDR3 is TGCGCCAGCAGGAGAGGGGAGAGGACCGGGGAGCTGTTTTTT.

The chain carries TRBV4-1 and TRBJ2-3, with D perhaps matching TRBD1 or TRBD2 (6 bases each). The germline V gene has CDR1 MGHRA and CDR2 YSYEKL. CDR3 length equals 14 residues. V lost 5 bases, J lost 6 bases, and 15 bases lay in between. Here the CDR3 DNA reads TGCGCCAGCAGCGGGGGGCCGGAGCGGGATACGCAGTATTTT. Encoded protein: CASSGGPERDTQYF.

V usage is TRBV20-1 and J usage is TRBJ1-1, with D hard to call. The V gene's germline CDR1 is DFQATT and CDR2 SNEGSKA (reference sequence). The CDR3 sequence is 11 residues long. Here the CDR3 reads CRGIKDTEAFF. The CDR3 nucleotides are TGCAGAGGGATTAAGGACACTGAAGCTTTCTTT.

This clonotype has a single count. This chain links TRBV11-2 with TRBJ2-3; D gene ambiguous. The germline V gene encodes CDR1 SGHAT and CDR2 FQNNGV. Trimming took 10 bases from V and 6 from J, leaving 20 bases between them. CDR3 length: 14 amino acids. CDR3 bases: TGTGCCACCGGAGAAACAGTAGGAGCGGATACGCAGTATTTT. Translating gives CATGETVGADTQYF.